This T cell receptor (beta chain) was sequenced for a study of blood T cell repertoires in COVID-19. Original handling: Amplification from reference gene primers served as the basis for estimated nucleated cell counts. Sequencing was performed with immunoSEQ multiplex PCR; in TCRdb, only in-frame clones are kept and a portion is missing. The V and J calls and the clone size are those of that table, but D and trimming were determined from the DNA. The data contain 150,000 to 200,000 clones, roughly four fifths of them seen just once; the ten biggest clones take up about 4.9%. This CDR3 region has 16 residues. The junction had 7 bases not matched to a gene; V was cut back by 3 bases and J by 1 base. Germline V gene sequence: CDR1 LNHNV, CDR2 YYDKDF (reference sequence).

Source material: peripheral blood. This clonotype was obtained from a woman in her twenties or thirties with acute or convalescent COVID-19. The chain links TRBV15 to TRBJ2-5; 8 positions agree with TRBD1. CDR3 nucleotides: TGTGCCACCAGCAGGCCCGGGACAGGCCGCCAAGAGACCCAGTACTTC. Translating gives CATSRPGTGRQETQYF. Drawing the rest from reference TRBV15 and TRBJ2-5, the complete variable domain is DAMVIQNPRYQVTQFGKPVTLSCSQTLNHNVMYWYQQKSSQAPKLLFHYYDKDFNNEADTPDNFQSRRPNTSFCFLDIRSPGLGDTAMYLCATSRPGTGRQETQYFGPGTRLLVL.